The T cell receptor beta chain under discussion was sequenced for a study of regulatory T cells in long-lasting Graves disease. Study results and limitations: Persistent Graves' patients showed a TCR diversity that was lower than that of newly diagnosed ones.

The CDR3 covers 17 residues. Germline values: CDR1 LGHDT, CDR2 YNNKEL (reference sequence). V lost 3 bases to trimming and J lost 0 bases, with 15 bases between them. Arm-PCR with iRepertoire HTBI primers amplified the CDR3 regions for these TCR beta libraries. A single record per CDR3 protein comes from TCRdb applying MiXCR to the multiplex PCR reads. The sample consists of some 460,000 distinct CDR3 sequences, around 15% of them appearing once. This clonotype was seen ten or more times. As yet, its antigen is unknown. Time point specified: newly diagnosed GD, antithyroid drugs for less than 3 months. From PBMCs, RNA was extracted and then used to make the TCR library. These sequences were also reported in another study, on T cells in Graves' hyperthyroidism and ophthalmopathy. This second study says: The model anticipated ophthalmopathy a median about 7 months pre-onset.

Sequences were derived from peripheral blood mononuclear cells (PBMCs), sampled at new diagnosis, from a patient treated with antithyroid drugs. This clonotype originated in a man between 35 and 55 years old with Graves disease. The rearrangement links TRBV3-1 to TRBJ2-4; D call uncertain. This CDR3 reads CASSHPLPRLAKNIQYF. CDR3 DNA sequence: TGTGCCAGCAGCCATCCTCTGCCGCGACTAGCCAAAAACATTCAGTACTTC.